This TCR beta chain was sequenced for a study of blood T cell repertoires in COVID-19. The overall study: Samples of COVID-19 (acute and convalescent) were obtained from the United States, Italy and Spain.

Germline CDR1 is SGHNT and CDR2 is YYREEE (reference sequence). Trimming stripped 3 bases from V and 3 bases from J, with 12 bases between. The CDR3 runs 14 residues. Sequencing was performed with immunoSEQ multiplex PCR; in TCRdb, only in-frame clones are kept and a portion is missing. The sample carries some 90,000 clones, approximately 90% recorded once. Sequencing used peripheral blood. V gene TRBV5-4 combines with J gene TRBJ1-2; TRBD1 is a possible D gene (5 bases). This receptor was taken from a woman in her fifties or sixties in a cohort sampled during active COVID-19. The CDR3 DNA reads TGTGCCAGCAGCTCAACTCAGGGCCACTATGGCTACACCTTC. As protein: CASSSTQGHYGYTF.